This T cell receptor beta chain was documented in a study of blood T cell repertoires in COVID-19. Germline trimming cut 1 base from V and 2 bases from J; bases unmatched to any gene: 3. In germline, CDR1 is SGHNT, CDR2 YENEEA. This CDR3 comprises 16 residues. Cohort 3 donors were reported recovered after two negative PCRs, clearance, or symptom resolution. How the authors handled the data: The authors estimated nucleated cell counts from reference gene primer amplification. Sequenced by immunoSEQ multiplex PCR; TCRdb stores in-frame clones only, minus some. V, J and clone size are those of that table, while D and trimming were read from the DNA. The sample gives about 300,000 clones, more than 75% of which show up once; about 10% is in the top ten. This clone was recorded a few times.

Material for sequencing was PBMCs or T cells enriched from blood (not recorded which). The rearrangement links TRBV11-3 to TRBJ2-3, with 10 bases that match TRBD2. The sequence came from a woman under 30 who had recovered from COVID-19. The CDR3 region has the DNA TGTGCCAGCAGCTTAGGGACTAGCGGCCCCACAGATACGCAGTATTTT. Residues: CASSLGTSGPTDTQYF.